The 24 T cell receptor beta chains below come from one sample, sequenced in a study of siplizumab effects on memory and regulatory T cells. Profiled with immunoSEQ multiplex PCR; TCRdb holds only in-frame clones, not every one. The profile shows over 100,000 clones, about 91% of them singletons. The sample consisted of Tregs sorted from blood. The receptors come from a human donor in good health.

The chain is built from TRBV7-2 and TRBJ1-1, with 7 bases identical to TRBD1. This CDR3 is built from 14 residues. Germline V lookup: CDR1 SGHTA, CDR2 FQGNSA. Trimming took 2 bases from V and 5 from J; bases not matched to a gene: 5. The CDR3 protein is CASSLFRGGTEAFF. CDR3 DNA sequence: TGTGCCAGCAGCTTATTCAGGGGGGGGACTGAAGCTTTCTTT.

The V and J genes are TRBV7-3 and TRBJ2-1; TRBD1 matches 7 bases. Germline V gives CDR1 SGHTA, CDR2 FQGTGA. With 4 bases clipped from V and 0 bases from J, the junction kept 6 bases outside the gene matches. The CDR3 spans 16 residues. The DNA for the CDR3 is TGTGCCAGCAGCTCACTAGGGGGCCGCTCCTACAATGAGCAGTTCTTC. It translates to CASSSLGGRSYNEQFF. Based on the CDR3 plus reference TRBV7-3 and TRBJ2-1, the full variable domain is GAGVSQTPSNKVTEKGKYVELRCDPISGHTALYWYRQSLGQGPEFLIYFQGTGAADDSGLPNDRFFAVRPEGSVSTLKIQRTERGDSAVYLCASSSLGGRSYNEQFFGPGTRLTVL.

The count of this clone is one. The chain carries TRBV5-1 and TRBJ2-1; TRBD2 matches at 8 bases. Germline assignment: CDR1 SGHRS and CDR2 YFSETQ. The CDR3 covers 15 residues. Losses at the gene ends were 0 bases for V and 5 bases for J; bases not matched to a gene: 4. CDR3 sequence: CASSLVGSGNNEQFF. For the CDR3, the DNA is TGCGCCAGCAGCTTGGTAGGTAGCGGGAACAATGAGCAGTTCTTC.

This chain joins TRBV10-3 and TRBJ2-3; tentative D call: TRBD1 (5 bases). Trimming took off 6 bases at V and 5 bases at J, with 15 bases between the two ends. The CDR3 extends over 14 amino acids. Per germline, CDR1 ENHRY and CDR2 SYGVKD. CDR3 DNA sequence: TGTGCCATCAGGACCGCCCAGGGCGGAGATACGCAGTATTTT. Translated, it gives CAIRTAQGGDTQYF.

This chain connects TRBV6-1 to TRBJ1-5; TRBD1 aligns across 8 bases. Germline CDR1 MNHNS, CDR2 SASEGT. V was pared by 4 bases and J by 9 bases, with 8 bases of the junction left unmatched. The CDR3 runs to 14 residues. Written as DNA, the CDR3 is TGTGCCAGCAGTGGAGGACAGGGACTCTGGCCCCAGCATTTT. This encodes CASSGGQGLWPQHF.

Remarks on this clone: This sample includes further DNA sequences coding for the same CDR3. This chain links TRBV2 with TRBJ2-5; 8 bases agree with TRBD1. Per the germline V gene, CDR1 is SNHLY and CDR2 is FYNNEI. V was pared by 7 bases and J by 4 bases, with 8 bases of the junction left unmatched. The length of the CDR3 is 14 residues. DNA of the CDR3: TGTGCCAGCAATGGACAGGGCCTCGGAGAGACCCAGTACTTC. This codes for CASNGQGLGETQYF.

CDR3 residues: CASSPPGGYEQYF. The CDR3 DNA reads as TGTGCCAGCAGCCCCCCTGGGGGGTACGAGCAGTACTTC. The genes are TRBV7-3 and TRBJ2-7; the D gene is possibly TRBD2 (6 bases). Germline assignment: CDR1 SGHTA and CDR2 FQGTGA. V was trimmed by 5 bases and J by 4 bases, leaving 12 bases between them. There are 13 residues in the CDR3.

The chain uses TRBV7-8 and TRBJ2-1, with 7 positions matching TRBD1. The CDR3 contains 17 residues. J gave up 2 bases and V 5 bases, and 12 bases lay outside the gene matches. Germline-derived CDR1 and CDR2 are SGHVS and FQNEAQ. CDR3 nucleotides: TGTGCCAGCAGCCCCCGCATCCCGGGACAGCCCTACAATGAGCAGTTCTTC. Protein product: CASSPRIPGQPYNEQFF. Full variable domain (outside the CDR3, taken from reference TRBV7-8 and TRBJ2-1): GAGVSQSPRYKVAKRGQDVALRCDPISGHVSLFWYQQALGQGPEFLTYFQNEAQLDKSGLPSDRFFAERPEGSVSTLKIQRTQQEDSAVYLCASSPRIPGQPYNEQFFGPGTRLTVL.

The chain has TRBV7-9 and TRBJ1-5; D possibly corresponds to TRBD1 (6 bases). CDR3 length: 14 amino acids. V was shortened by 10 bases and J by 5 bases, with 18 bases between the two germline ends. In germline, CDR1 is SEHNR, CDR2 FQNEAQ (reference sequence). The DNA for the CDR3 is TGTGCCACCTCGGGGGGGGGCTTCGATCAGCCCCAGCATTTT. Translated, it gives CATSGGGFDQPQHF.

The CDR3: CASSQEVGTVANTGELFF. The CDR3 nucleotides read TGTGCCAGCAGCCAAGAGGTCGGGACGGTAGCGAACACCGGGGAGCTGTTTTTT. The chain has TRBV4-2 and TRBJ2-2; either TRBD1 or TRBD2 may fit D (5 bases each). The CDR3 loop spans 18 amino acids. V was trimmed by 0 bases and J by 0 bases, leaving 14 bases between them. Germline V gene lookup returns CDR1 LGHNA and CDR2 YNFKEQ.

The gene calls are TRBV5-6 and TRBJ2-5, with a possible D match to TRBD2 (6 bases). V lost 0 bases and J lost 5, with 14 bases in between. The CDR3 runs 15 residues. Germline CDR1 is SGHDT and CDR2 is YYEEEE. This CDR3 is CASSLGAGWLETQYF. DNA of the CDR3: TGTGCCAGCAGCTTGGGCGCGGGGTGGCTGGAGACCCAGTACTTC.

V is TRBV10-3 and J is TRBJ1-2; 10 nucleotides align to TRBD1. Per germline, CDR1 ENHRY and CDR2 SYGVKD. Trimming cost V 3 bases and J 6 bases; bases outside gene matches: 7. The CDR3 length is 15 residues. Here the CDR3 reads CAISEGPGQGDGYTF. The CDR3 DNA is TGTGCCATCAGTGAAGGTCCCGGACAGGGGGATGGCTACACCTTC.

The chain joins TRBV6-6 to TRBJ1-1; possible D gene TRBD1, 5 bases. The CDR3 runs 16 residues. The V gene's germline CDR1 is MNHNY and CDR2 SVGAGI (reference sequence). V was pared by 7 bases and J by 1 base, with 19 bases between. The CDR3 is CASTPRGGSTNTEAFF. The CDR3 DNA sequence: TGTGCCAGCACCCCCCGGGGGGGGTCTACGAACACTGAAGCTTTCTTT.

The gene calls are TRBV12-5 and TRBJ2-7, with TRBD1 identical over 7 bases. Per the germline V gene, CDR1 is LGHNT and CDR2 is FRNRAP. The V gene end was trimmed by 4 bases and the J gene end by 0 bases; junction bases not matched to a gene: 12. This CDR3 has 17 amino acids. In nucleotides, the CDR3 is TGTGCTAGTGGTTCCATCGGGGTGGGACAGAGCTCCTACGAGCAGTACTTC. Translating it yields CASGSIGVGQSSYEQYF.

The chain recombines TRBV7-9 with TRBJ2-7, with a possible D match to TRBD2 (6 bases). The CDR3 consists of 13 residues. Trimming shortened V by 2 bases and J by 3 bases, and 8 bases separated the two germline ends. Germline assignment: CDR1 SEHNR and CDR2 FQNEAQ (reference sequence). DNA of the CDR3: TGTGCCAGCAGCTTATCCGGGGGCTACGAGCAGTACTTC. The encoded protein is CASSLSGGYEQYF.

This clone has a handful of counts. The chain uses TRBV5-1 and TRBJ1-1; D is unresolved. Germline values: CDR1 SGHRS, CDR2 YFSETQ. The V end was cut by 1 base, the J end by 1 base, with 5 bases between. This CDR3 spans 13 amino acids. This CDR3 reads CASSLTANTEAFF. The CDR3 bases are TGCGCCAGCAGCTTGACAGCGAACACTGAAGCTTTCTTT.

V is TRBV6-1 and J is TRBJ2-3; TRBD2 aligns across 12 bases. Germline V gene data show CDR1 as MNHNS and CDR2 as SASEGT. This CDR3 comprises 20 residues. V trimming: 5 bases; J trimming: 3 bases; junction bases outside the gene matches: 18. The CDR3 coding sequence is TGTGCCAGCAGTCAAGGACTAGCGGGAAGGAGAGTGGGGGTGACAGATACGCAGTATTTT. It codes for CASSQGLAGRRVGVTDTQYF.

The V gene is TRBV15, the J gene TRBJ2-5, with TRBD2 identical over 12 bases. Germline CDR1 reads LNHNV; CDR2 reads YYDKDF (reference sequence). The CDR3 is 15 residues long. The ends lost 6 bases at V and 1 base at J; junction bases unmatched: 3. In DNA, the CDR3 is TGTGCCACCAGACTAGCGGGAGGTTCCCAAGAGACCCAGTACTTC. Translated: CATRLAGGSQETQYF.

This chain uses TRBV6-5 with TRBJ1-1; no definite D call. Germline V gene sequence: CDR1 MNHEY, CDR2 SVGAGI. The V gene lost 8 bases and the J gene lost 0 bases, with 4 bases spanning the gap. This CDR3 is built from 11 residues. DNA for the CDR3: TGTGCCAGCGCAATGAACACTGAAGCTTTCTTT. This translates into CASAMNTEAFF.

The J gene is TRBJ2-1, the V gene TRBV19; 7 nucleotides align to TRBD2. Germline lookup yields CDR1 LNHDA and CDR2 SQIVND (reference sequence). The length of the CDR3 is 14 residues. V lost 5 bases to trimming and J lost 4 bases; unmatched junction nucleotides: 5. The CDR3: CASSAGLTYNEQFF. In DNA form, the CDR3 reads TGTGCCAGTAGTGCGGGACTAACATACAATGAGCAGTTCTTC. The full variable domain, its missing parts supplied by reference TRBV19 and TRBJ2-1, is DGGITQSPKYLFRKEGQNVTLSCEQNLNHDAMYWYRQDPGQGLRLIYYSQIVNDFQKGDIAEGYSVSREKKESFPLTVTSAQKNPTAFYLCASSAGLTYNEQFFGPGTRLTVL.

The genes are TRBV7-2 and TRBJ2-7; the D is unclear. Per germline, CDR1 SGHTA and CDR2 FQGNSA. There are 13 residues in the CDR3. Trimming removed 2 bases from V and 6 bases from J, with 11 bases in between. The CDR3 loop reads CASSLNRLVEQYF. The CDR3, as DNA: TGTGCCAGCAGCTTAAATCGGCTAGTCGAGCAGTACTTC.

The chain recombines TRBV5-1 with TRBJ1-1, with 9 bases fitting TRBD1. The V gene end was trimmed by 1 base and the J gene end by 0 bases; junction bases not matched to a gene: 10. In germline, CDR1 is SGHRS, CDR2 YFSETQ. The CDR3 runs to 18 residues. CDR3 sequence: CASSLRGQGPGMNTEAFF. In DNA, the CDR3 is TGCGCCAGCAGCTTGCGTGGACAGGGGCCGGGAATGAACACTGAAGCTTTCTTT.

The chain has TRBV18 and TRBJ2-3; D gene ambiguous. The CDR3 consists of 14 residues. Germline lookup yields CDR1 KGHSH and CDR2 LQKENI. The V end was cut by 4 bases, the J end by 0 bases, with 8 bases between. In DNA form, the CDR3 reads TGTGCCAGCTCACGCGAGCCAAGCACAGATACGCAGTATTTT. Translated: CASSREPSTDTQYF.

The V and J genes are TRBV6-5 and TRBJ2-3; D assignment may be TRBD1 or TRBD2 (5 bases each). The CDR3 is made up of 14 amino acids. V was trimmed by 6 bases and J by 3 bases, leaving 13 bases between them. The germline gives CDR1 MNHEY, CDR2 SVGAGI. CDR3 nucleotides: TGTGCCAGCAGACAGAGGGGACCAACAGATACGCAGTATTTT. Its translation is CASRQRGPTDTQYF.